These 19 T cell receptor beta chains were all obtained from the same sample, sequenced in a study of blood T cell repertoires in COVID-19. Clones were sequenced by immunoSEQ multiplex PCR, and TCRdb holds only the in-frame ones, with some missing. Seen here are under 55,000 clones, around nine tenths observed once, and the top ten hold approximately 14%. Sequenced: peripheral blood. These receptors all come from a human donor in a cohort sampled during active COVID-19.

This chain connects TRBV2 to TRBJ2-7, with a weak D call TRBD1 (6 bases). Trimming pared 7 bases from V and 7 bases from J, leaving 14 bases between. In germline, CDR1 is SNHLY, CDR2 FYNNEI. There are 12 residues in the CDR3. For the CDR3, the DNA is TGTGCCAGCAAGCAGGGGAAGGGGGAGCAGTACTTC. It encodes CASKQGKGEQYF.

The chain carries TRBV6-6 and TRBJ2-5; TRBD1 might be the D (5 bases). CDR3 length equals 15 residues. Looked up from germline, CDR1 is MNHNY and CDR2 is SVGAGI (reference sequence). V was pared by 3 bases and J by 3 bases, with 14 bases between. The CDR3 coding sequence is TGTGCCAGCAGTTATCTTGGGGCTGGAGAAGAGACCCAGTACTTC. Amino acid sequence: CASSYLGAGEETQYF.

The sample holds one count of this clone. The chain employs TRBV5-6 and TRBJ1-6; 8 positions agree with TRBD1. V shed 3 bases, J shed 7 bases, and the junction held 3 bases outside the gene matches. The V gene's germline CDR1 is SGHDT and CDR2 YYEEEE. This CDR3 is built from 14 residues. The CDR3 DNA sequence: TGTGCCAGCAGCTCGGGACAGGCAAATTCACCCCTCCACTTT. Encoded protein: CASSSGQANSPLHF. The full variable domain, with the rest looked up from reference TRBV5-6 and TRBJ1-6, is DAGVTQSPTHLIKTRGQQVTLRCSPKSGHDTVSWYQQALGQGPQFIFQYYEEEERQRGNFPDRFSGHQFPNYSSELNVNALLLGDSALYLCASSSGQANSPLHFGNGTRLTVT.

The chain carries TRBV29-1 and TRBJ1-1; D remains ambiguous. Germline assignment: CDR1 SQVTM and CDR2 ANQGSEA. The CDR3 sequence is 12 residues long. V shed 7 bases and J shed 6 bases, with 15 bases lying between them. DNA of the CDR3: TGCAGCGGAACTACCTCCGGCGCTGAAGCTTTCTTT. This translates into CSGTTSGAEAFF.

This rearrangement joins TRBV5-4 to TRBJ1-1; D might be TRBD1 (5 bases). V dropped 4 bases and J dropped 5 bases, with 9 bases sitting between them. The length of the CDR3 is 12 residues. Germline V gives CDR1 SGHNT, CDR2 YYREEE (reference sequence). The CDR3 bases are TGTGCCAGCAGCCTCAGGGATACTGAAGCTTTCTTT. Amino acids: CASSLRDTEAFF. Full variable domain (missing parts from reference TRBV5-4 and TRBJ1-1): ETGVTQSPTHLIKTRGQQVTLRCSSQSGHNTVSWYQQALGQGPQFIFQYYREEENGRGNFPPRFSGLQFPNYSSELNVNALELDDSALYLCASSLRDTEAFFGQGTRLTVV.

The chain uses TRBV5-1 and TRBJ2-5; the match to TRBD2 covers 9 bases. This CDR3 spans 16 amino acids. Losses at the gene ends were 4 bases for V and 2 bases for J; bases not matched to a gene: 9. Germline values: CDR1 SGHRS, CDR2 YFSETQ. DNA for the CDR3: TGCGCCAGCAGCCCCCTCTTGGCGGGGGGGCAAGAGACCCAGTACTTC. Translation: CASSPLLAGGQETQYF.

The genes are TRBV5-4 and TRBJ2-7; the D gene is possibly TRBD1 (6 bases). V shed 3 bases and J shed 1 base, with 11 bases lying between them. CDR1 is SGHNT and CDR2 is YYREEE in the germline V gene (reference sequence). The CDR3 loop spans 14 amino acids. This chain's CDR3 is CASSSGTRSYEQYF. CDR3 sequence (DNA): TGTGCCAGCAGCTCCGGGACACGTTCCTACGAGCAGTACTTC.

This chain's CDR3 is CASSATRSGQAHYEQYF. The CDR3 DNA reads as TGTGCCAGCAGCGCCACCCGTTCGGGACAGGCCCACTACGAGCAGTACTTC. The chain employs TRBV7-6 and TRBJ2-7; 8 positions agree with TRBD1. J gave up 3 bases and V 5 bases, and 15 bases lay outside the gene matches. This CDR3 has 17 amino acids. Germline CDR1 SGHVS, CDR2 FNYEAQ.

V usage is TRBV7-9 and J usage is TRBJ2-3; D unclear. V was cut by 1 base and J by 6 bases, with 14 bases left in between. This CDR3 has 15 amino acids. Germline lookup yields CDR1 SEHNR and CDR2 FQNEAQ (reference sequence). CDR3 loop: CASSLDSQWLDTQYF. The DNA of the CDR3 is TGTGCCAGCAGCTTAGATAGCCAGTGGTTGGATACGCAGTATTTT.

The rearrangement links TRBV9 to TRBJ1-6; perhaps TRBD1 as D (6 bases). CDR1 and CDR2 from the germline V gene are SGDLS and YYNGEE. V was trimmed by 0 bases and J by 6 bases, leaving 13 bases between them. The CDR3 covers 16 residues. CDR3 sequence (DNA): TGTGCCAGCAGCGTAGACCCCGGACAGTCTAATTCACCCCTCCACTTT. Protein sequence: CASSVDPGQSNSPLHF. The variable domain in full, with the rest retrieved from reference TRBV9 and TRBJ1-6, is DSGVTQTPKHLITATGQRVTLRCSPRSGDLSVYWYQQSLDQGLQFLIQYYNGEERAKGNILERFSAQQFPDLHSELNLSSLELGDSALYFCASSVDPGQSNSPLHFGNGTRLTVT.

The chain links TRBV7-3 to TRBJ1-4; TRBD1 matches 8 bases. Per germline, CDR1 SGHTA and CDR2 FQGTGA. The length of the CDR3 is 20 residues. J was trimmed by 7 bases and V by 3 bases; bases with no gene match: 22. The CDR3 region has the DNA TGTGCCAGCAGCTTCGACGGGGAGGGGGACAGGTTGGTTCGGGCTGAAAAACTGTTTTTT. Amino acid sequence: CASSFDGEGDRLVRAEKLFF.

J is TRBJ2-7 and V is TRBV6-6; possible D gene TRBD1, 5 bases. Trimming took 2 bases from V and 2 from J, leaving 10 bases between them. CDR1 and CDR2 (germline): MNHNY, SVGAGI (reference sequence). The CDR3 loop spans 14 amino acids. Here the CDR3 reads CASSYEGAAYEQYF. The CDR3 region has the DNA TGTGCCAGCAGTTACGAAGGGGCCGCCTACGAGCAGTACTTC.

This chain links TRBV10-3 with TRBJ1-2, with 8 bases aligning to TRBD1. In germline, CDR1 is ENHRY, CDR2 SYGVKD. V shed 5 bases, J shed 6 bases, and the junction held 8 bases outside the gene matches. This CDR3 contains 14 residues. The CDR3 loop reads CAISTPQGVNGYTF. CDR3 sequence (DNA): TGTGCCATCAGTACGCCACAGGGGGTCAATGGCTACACCTTC.

This chain links TRBV9 with TRBJ1-5; D gene uncertain. The CDR3 totals 15 residues. Trimming took off 0 bases at V and 0 bases at J, with 7 bases between the two ends. CDR1 is SGDLS, CDR2 YYNGEE, per germline. The CDR3 DNA sequence: TGTGCCAGCAGCGTAGCCGGGGATAGCAATCAGCCCCAGCATTTT. Amino acid sequence: CASSVAGDSNQPQHF.

This clone has only a few counts. The chain employs TRBV6-5 and TRBJ1-2; D perhaps matches TRBD1 (5 bases). This CDR3 spans 14 amino acids. Germline CDR1 is MNHEY and CDR2 is SVGAGI. Trimming left V 0 bases short and J 3 bases short, with 8 bases between. The CDR3 sequence is CASSYSSGYYGYTF. DNA for the CDR3: TGTGCCAGCAGTTACTCATCAGGGTACTATGGCTACACCTTC.

The V gene is TRBV5-8, the J gene TRBJ1-1; D is ambiguous. V lost 5 bases to trimming and J lost 0 bases, with 11 bases between them. The CDR3 sequence is 14 residues long. Germline loops: CDR1 SGHTS, CDR2 YDEGEE. CDR3 DNA sequence: TGTGCCAGCAGGAGCAGGCCCATGAACACTGAAGCTTTCTTT. Translated: CASRSRPMNTEAFF.

The rearrangement links TRBV24-1 to TRBJ2-3; a weak D match, TRBD2 (5 bases). Germline-derived CDR1 and CDR2 are KGHDR and SFDVKD. The CDR3 loop spans 13 amino acids. Trimming shortened V by 9 bases and J by 3 bases, and 12 bases separated the two germline ends. CDR3 region: CATEGPATDTQYF. In nucleotides, the CDR3 is TGTGCCACCGAGGGTCCGGCTACAGATACGCAGTATTTT.

This chain uses TRBV19 with TRBJ2-5, with a possible D match to TRBD2 (6 bases). Per the germline V gene, CDR1 is LNHDA and CDR2 is SQIVND (reference sequence). Trimming took 4 bases from V and 2 from J, leaving 17 bases between them. The CDR3 contains 16 residues. Here the CDR3 DNA reads TGTGCCAGTAGTAGGGGGAGGAGATGGGAGCAAGAGACCCAGTACTTC. Protein product: CASSRGRRWEQETQYF.

This clone has a single count. Germline is not matched at one junction end, which may reflect a read error. This chain links TRBV6-2 or TRBV6-3 with TRBJ1-2, with unresolved D. The CDR3 length is 16 residues. Looked up from germline, CDR1 is MNHEY and CDR2 is SVGEGT. The CDR3 region is CTSSYIFQDRTGGYTF. In DNA form, the CDR3 reads TGTACCAGCAGTTACATCTTCCAGGATCGAACTGGTGGCTACACCTTC.